These T cell receptor beta chains were read from a single sample in a study of CD8 T cells in Susac syndrome. In TCRdb, the immunoSEQ multiplex PCR reads were re-called with MiXCR into one record per CDR3 protein. Among 150,000 to 200,000 distinct CDR3 sequences, 90% to 95% were seen once, and the ten largest hold around 0.085%. The specimen sequenced was CD4+ T cells from PBMCs. These receptors originate from a human donor with Susac syndrome. CDR3s include the opening cysteine and the closing phenylalanine or tryptophan. The order of the fields is clone size, V gene, J gene, D gene, CDR3 protein, CDR3 DNA. D genes are given only for firm matches. Where a row states a size, it is once, few, many or the class of an expanded clone; other rows omit it.

size: .
V: TRBV5-1
J: TRBJ1-2
D: .
CDR3: CASSTFDSRVDGYTF
DNA: TGCGCCAGCAGCACCTTCGACAGCCGTGTGGATGGCTACACCTTC

size: .
V: TRBV5-1
J: TRBJ2-3
D: TRBD2
CDR3: CASSLVSVGGTSGSTDTQYF
DNA: TGCGCCAGCAGCTTGGTCTCGGTCGGGGGGACTAGCGGGAGCACAGATACGCAGTATTTT

size: .
V: TRBV12-3/TRBV12-4
J: TRBJ1-1
D: .
CDR3: CASSFSGRRTEAFF
DNA: TGTGCCAGCAGTTTCTCAGGGCGACGGACTGAAGCTTTCTTT

size: .
V: TRBV2
J: TRBJ2-5
D: .
CDR3: CASSDEVETQYF
DNA: TGTGCCAGCAGTGATGAGGTGGAGACCCAGTACTTC

size: .
V: TRBV2
J: TRBJ2-2
D: TRBD2
CDR3: CASTLLAGGSSTGELFF
DNA: TGTGCCAGCACCTTACTAGCGGGAGGCTCGAGCACCGGGGAGCTGTTTTTT

size: .
V: TRBV5-1
J: TRBJ1-3
D: .
CDR3: CASSAEPGHSGNTIYF
DNA: TGCGCCAGCAGCGCGGAACCCGGCCACTCTGGAAACACCATATATTTT

size: .
V: TRBV19
J: TRBJ2-1
D: .
CDR3: CASSTGGTITYNEQFF
DNA: TGTGCCAGTTCAACAGGGGGGACTATCACCTACAATGAGCAGTTCTTC

size: .
V: TRBV30
J: TRBJ2-7
D: TRBD2
CDR3: CAWSRLRTSGGPNEQYF
DNA: TGTGCCTGGAGTCGGCTAAGGACTAGCGGGGGTCCCAACGAGCAGTACTTC

size: .
V: TRBV6-5
J: TRBJ2-7
D: TRBD1
CDR3: CASTKVQGASYEQYF
DNA: TGTGCCAGCACCAAAGTCCAGGGGGCATCCTACGAGCAGTACTTC

size: .
V: TRBV20-1
J: TRBJ2-2
D: TRBD1
CDR3: CSAATGGRGTGELFF
DNA: TGCAGTGCTGCAACAGGGGGGCGCGGCACCGGGGAGCTGTTTTTT

size: .
V: TRBV19
J: TRBJ1-1
D: .
CDR3: CASRQGLEAFF
DNA: TGTGCCAGTAGACAGGGCCTTGAAGCTTTCTTT

size: once
V: TRBV2
J: TRBJ2-7
D: TRBD1
CDR3: CASRRDSYEQYF
DNA: TGTGCCAGCAGACGGGACAGCTACGAGCAGTACTTC

size: .
V: TRBV19
J: TRBJ2-1
D: .
CDR3: CASSIGGNYNEQFF
DNA: TGTGCCAGTAGTATAGGCGGGAACTACAATGAGCAGTTCTTC

size: .
V: TRBV11-2
J: TRBJ2-1
D: .
CDR3: CASSRARDFQYNEQFF
DNA: TGTGCCAGCAGCCGAGCCCGGGACTTCCAATACAATGAGCAGTTCTTC

size: .
V: TRBV6-2/TRBV6-3
J: TRBJ2-1
D: TRBD2
CDR3: CASKKVGRTSLHDEQFF
DNA: TGTGCCAGCAAAAAGGTGGGCCGGACTAGCCTTCACGATGAGCAGTTCTTC

size: .
V: TRBV12-3/TRBV12-4
J: TRBJ2-3
D: TRBD2
CDR3: CASGGGAYTQYF
DNA: TGTGCCAGCGGCGGGGGGGCATATACGCAGTATTTT

size: .
V: TRBV5-1
J: TRBJ2-1
D: TRBD2
CDR3: CASSPKAGPTTYNEQFF
DNA: TGCGCCAGCAGCCCAAAAGCGGGGCCTACAACTTACAATGAGCAGTTCTTC

size: .
V: TRBV9
J: TRBJ1-5
D: TRBD1
CDR3: CASSVGEGAGNQPQHF
DNA: TGTGCCAGCAGCGTAGGTGAGGGGGCAGGCAATCAGCCCCAGCATTTT

size: .
V: TRBV5-1
J: TRBJ1-5
D: .
CDR3: CASSLDPTGFNQPQHF
DNA: TGCGCCAGCAGCTTGGACCCCACGGGTTTCAATCAGCCCCAGCATTTT

size: .
V: TRBV18
J: TRBJ2-7
D: .
CDR3: CASSPPGTTAGEQYF
DNA: TGTGCCAGCTCACCACCCGGGACGACGGCTGGCGAGCAGTACTTC

size: .
V: TRBV12-5
J: TRBJ2-5
D: TRBD2
CDR3: CASGTDSGGRETQYF
DNA: TGTGCTAGTGGTACTGATAGCGGGGGGCGGGAGACCCAGTACTTC

size: .
V: TRBV2
J: TRBJ1-6
D: .
CDR3: CASSASNWEYNSPLHF
DNA: TGTGCCAGCAGTGCCTCAAACTGGGAGTATAATTCACCCCTCCACTTT

size: .
V: TRBV28
J: TRBJ2-7
D: .
CDR3: CATGDSRVYEQYF
DNA: TGTGCCACCGGGGACTCCAGGGTCTACGAGCAGTACTTC

size: .
V: TRBV20-1
J: TRBJ1-1
D: .
CDR3: CSASSGGPNTEAFF
DNA: TGCAGTGCTAGTTCGGGGGGCCCGAACACTGAAGCTTTCTTT

size: .
V: TRBV6-5
J: TRBJ1-2
D: .
CDR3: CASSYSNLGVRDYTF
DNA: TGTGCCAGCAGTTACTCGAATCTGGGGGTGCGCGACTACACCTTC

size: .
V: TRBV6-6
J: TRBJ2-7
D: TRBD1
CDR3: CASSYLQGEVYEQYF
DNA: TGTGCCAGCAGTTACCTACAGGGGGAGGTCTACGAGCAGTACTTC

size: .
V: TRBV24-1
J: TRBJ1-5
D: .
CDR3: CATRGSGNQPQHF
DNA: TGTGCCACCAGGGGCTCTGGCAATCAGCCCCAGCATTTT

size: .
V: TRBV5-1
J: TRBJ2-7
D: TRBD1
CDR3: CASSPWGGQGTYEQYF
DNA: TGCGCCAGCAGCCCGTGGGGGGGACAGGGGACCTACGAGCAGTACTTC

size: .
V: TRBV20-1
J: TRBJ2-5
D: .
CDR3: CSAPTVQGLQETQYF
DNA: TGCAGTGCCCCTACGGTTCAGGGGCTTCAAGAGACCCAGTACTTC

size: .
V: TRBV19
J: TRBJ1-1
D: TRBD1
CDR3: CASNKDRPDEAFF
DNA: TGTGCCAGTAATAAGGACAGGCCGGATGAAGCTTTCTTT

size: .
V: TRBV12-3/TRBV12-4
J: TRBJ1-2
D: TRBD1
CDR3: CASSPTGFYGYTF
DNA: TGTGCCAGCAGCCCGACAGGGTTCTATGGCTACACCTTC

size: .
V: TRBV4-1
J: TRBJ1-1
D: TRBD1
CDR3: CASSQSGQLSTEAFF
DNA: TGCGCCAGCAGCCAGTCGGGACAGTTGAGCACTGAAGCTTTCTTT

size: .
V: TRBV7-9
J: TRBJ2-3
D: TRBD2
CDR3: CASSFSASGADTQYF
DNA: TGTGCCAGCAGCTTTTCTGCGAGCGGGGCAGATACGCAGTATTTT

size: few
V: TRBV18
J: TRBJ2-7
D: TRBD2
CDR3: CASSPGLDFEQYF
DNA: TGTGCCAGCTCACCGGGACTAGACTTCGAGCAGTACTTC

size: .
V: TRBV5-5
J: TRBJ1-4
D: .
CDR3: CASRRTANEKLFF
DNA: TGTGCCAGCAGACGGACAGCCAATGAAAAACTGTTTTTT

size: .
V: TRBV18
J: TRBJ2-7
D: .
CDR3: CASSPVFGAYEQYF
DNA: TGTGCCAGCTCCCCCGTTTTTGGCGCCTACGAGCAGTACTTC

size: .
V: TRBV20-1
J: TRBJ2-7
D: TRBD1
CDR3: CSASRGLPYEQYF
DNA: TGCAGTGCTAGCAGGGGGCTCCCCTACGAGCAGTACTTC

size: .
V: TRBV2
J: TRBJ2-1
D: .
CDR3: CASRRDFDSYNEQFF
DNA: TGTGCCAGCAGGAGAGACTTCGACTCCTACAATGAGCAGTTCTTC

size: .
V: TRBV20-1
J: TRBJ1-4
D: .
CDR3: CSARGEQGWTNEKLFF
DNA: TGCAGTGCTAGGGGCGAACAGGGCTGGACTAATGAAAAACTGTTTTTT

size: .
V: TRBV2
J: TRBJ2-7
D: TRBD2
CDR3: CASSATSGRYEQYF
DNA: TGTGCCAGCAGTGCGACTAGCGGGAGGTACGAGCAGTACTTC

size: once
V: TRBV12-3/TRBV12-4
J: TRBJ1-1
D: .
CDR3: CASSNSGGTEAFF
DNA: TGTGCCAGCAGTAACTCGGGCGGAACTGAAGCTTTCTTT

size: .
V: TRBV7-9
J: TRBJ1-1
D: TRBD1
CDR3: CASSLGIGQGAYQAFF
DNA: TGTGCCAGCAGCTTAGGGATCGGGCAGGGGGCATATCAAGCTTTCTTT

size: .
V: TRBV7-9
J: TRBJ2-7
D: .
CDR3: CASSPLGEDF
DNA: TGTGCCAGCAGCCCCCTTGGTGAGGATTTC

size: .
V: TRBV20-1
J: TRBJ2-7
D: .
CDR3: CSPTGGSYEQYF
DNA: TGCAGCCCTACTGGCGGTTCCTACGAGCAGTACTTC

size: .
V: TRBV27
J: TRBJ2-3
D: TRBD1
CDR3: CASSFHRDRADTQYF
DNA: TGTGCCAGCAGTTTCCACCGGGACAGGGCTGATACGCAGTATTTT

size: few
V: TRBV12-3/TRBV12-4
J: TRBJ1-1
D: .
CDR3: CASTRGENTEAFF
DNA: TGTGCCAGCACCCGGGGGGAGAACACTGAAGCTTTCTTT

size: .
V: TRBV10-3
J: TRBJ2-5
D: TRBD1
CDR3: CAIRGQGSETQYF
DNA: TGTGCCATCAGGGGACAGGGAAGTGAGACCCAGTACTTC

size: .
V: TRBV20-1
J: TRBJ1-5
D: .
CDR3: CSAQDTNSNQPQHF
DNA: TGCAGTGCTCAAGACACAAATAGCAATCAGCCCCAGCATTTT

size: .
V: TRBV20-1
J: TRBJ1-6
D: .
CDR3: CSALPRDGNNSPLHF
DNA: TGCAGTGCTTTACCCCGGGACGGAAATAATTCACCCCTCCACTTT

size: .
V: TRBV20-1
J: TRBJ2-1
D: .
CDR3: CSAPRDHRYNEQFF
DNA: TGCAGTGCCCCCCGGGACCACAGATACAATGAGCAGTTCTTC

size: .
V: TRBV2
J: TRBJ1-1
D: .
CDR3: CASSVTNTEAFF
DNA: TGTGCCAGCAGTGTCACGAACACTGAAGCTTTCTTT

size: .
V: TRBV30
J: TRBJ2-7
D: TRBD1
CDR3: CAWSPRQGAGGEQYF
DNA: TGTGCCTGGAGTCCTCGACAGGGGGCTGGAGGCGAGCAGTACTTC

size: .
V: TRBV5-1
J: TRBJ2-3
D: TRBD2
CDR3: CASRKRLAGSTDTQYF
DNA: TGCGCCAGCCGCAAAAGACTAGCGGGATCGACAGATACGCAGTATTTT

size: .
V: TRBV10-3
J: TRBJ2-1
D: .
CDR3: CAICPSSSYNEQFF
DNA: TGTGCCATCTGTCCAAGTAGCTCCTACAATGAGCAGTTCTTC